The 9 T cell receptor beta chains below all came from one sample that was sequenced in a study of blood T cell repertoires in COVID-19. Here immunoSEQ multiplex PCR was the method, and the copy in TCRdb shows in-frame clones only, minus some. This sample has roughly 250,000 clones, with around nine tenths found just once. Sequencing was done on a sample of peripheral blood. The receptors were gathered from a woman in her forties who had recovered from COVID-19.

A word on this clone: A junction boundary mismatches the germline segment, possibly from a read error. V is TRBV4-1 and J is TRBJ1-1; 8 positions agree with TRBD1. The CDR3 consists of 17 residues. Germline CDR1 reads MGHRA; CDR2 reads YSYEKL. The CDR3 bases are TGCGCCAGCAGTCCCAGGACAGGGCGGGATCCGAGGACTGAAGCTTCCTTT. Translating gives CASSPRTGRDPRTEASF.

The rearrangement uses TRBV7-2 and TRBJ2-5, with D possibly matching TRBD2 (5 bases). Per germline, CDR1 SGHTA and CDR2 FQGNSA. The CDR3 spans 14 residues. Trimming shortened V by 7 bases and J by 5 bases, and 17 bases separated the two germline ends. This CDR3 reads CASNPSGVGETQYF. The CDR3 nucleotides are TGTGCCAGCAACCCATCCGGGGTTGGGGAGACCCAGTACTTC.

J is TRBJ2-1 and V is TRBV18; 10 bases are shared with TRBD1. CDR1 and CDR2 from the germline V gene are KGHSH and LQKENI. The CDR3 is 22 residues long. The J segment lost 0 bases and the V segment lost 6 bases, leaving 23 bases of the junction unmatched. The CDR3 region is CASSPKGTGVTSGRSSYNEQFF. In DNA, the CDR3 is TGTGCCAGCTCCCCCAAGGGGACAGGGGTAACTAGCGGACGGAGCTCCTACAATGAGCAGTTCTTC.

The rearrangement links TRBV29-1 to TRBJ1-1; perhaps TRBD1 as D (6 bases). Per the germline V gene, CDR1 is SQVTM and CDR2 is ANQGSEA. V was trimmed by 6 bases and J by 4 bases, leaving 12 bases between them. The CDR3 sequence is 12 residues long. CDR3 sequence (DNA): TGCAGCGTCCGCGGGGGGCCCACTGAAGCTTTCTTT. It specifies CSVRGGPTEAFF. Full variable domain (rest looked up from reference TRBV29-1 and TRBJ1-1): SAVISQKPSRDICQRGTSLTIQCQVDSQVTMMFWYRQQPGQSLTLIATANQGSEATYESGFVIDKFPISRPNLTFSTLTVSNMSPEDSSIYLCSVRGGPTEAFFGQGTRLTVV.

The chain uses TRBV18 and TRBJ1-3, with 7 bases lining up with TRBD1. From germline, CDR1 is KGHSH and CDR2 LQKENI. The ends lost 3 bases at V and 0 bases at J; junction bases unmatched: 8. This CDR3 has 17 residues. Written as DNA, the CDR3 is TGTGCCAGCTCACCTCAGGGACAGATCCACTCTGGAAACACCATATATTTT. It translates to CASSPQGQIHSGNTIYF.

This clone came up once. The chain employs TRBV6-5 and TRBJ2-6; 8 bases agree with TRBD1. Germline CDR1 is MNHEY and CDR2 is SVGAGI. The CDR3 contains 16 residues. Losses at the gene ends were 2 bases for V and 2 bases for J; bases not matched to a gene: 2. The CDR3 DNA reads as TGTGCCAGCAGTTACCAGACAGGGGCTGGGGCCAACGTCCTGACTTTC. It codes for CASSYQTGAGANVLTF.

The genes are TRBV5-1 and TRBJ1-2, with D maybe TRBD1 (5 bases). V lost 4 bases and J lost 0, with 13 bases in between. Per germline, CDR1 SGHRS and CDR2 YFSETQ. The CDR3 is 15 residues long. The CDR3: CASSDWGRANYGYTF. CDR3 DNA: TGCGCCAGCAGCGACTGGGGCAGGGCTAACTATGGCTACACCTTC.

V usage is TRBV3-1 (or the pseudogene TRBV3-2) and J usage is TRBJ2-1; a weak D match, TRBD1 (5 bases). From germline, CDR1 is LGHDT and CDR2 YNNKEL (reference sequence). With 4 bases removed from V and 15 bases from J, the gap between germline ends came to 13 bases. The CDR3 extends over 11 amino acids. The CDR3 loop reads CASSPGHPTFF. The DNA for the CDR3 is TGTGCCAGCAGCCCCGGACACCCTACGTTCTTC.

The chain recombines TRBV4-1 with TRBJ1-1, with D possibly matching TRBD1 (6 bases). Trimming took 4 bases from V and 3 from J, leaving 15 bases between them. Germline V lookup: CDR1 MGHRA, CDR2 YSYEKL. This CDR3 spans 15 amino acids. As DNA, the CDR3 is TGCGCCAGCAGCCCTCAGGCGGGGGCGGACACTGAAGCTTTCTTT. Its translation is CASSPQAGADTEAFF.